The 20 T cell receptor beta chains listed next were all sequenced from one sample in a study of blood T cell repertoires in COVID-19. This table comes from immunoSEQ multiplex PCR, and its TCRdb copy is limited to in-frame clones, with some not included. The sample holds 200,000 to 250,000 clones, around 88% seen once. Sequenced material: peripheral blood. These receptors came from a woman aged 25-40 years with COVID-19, enrolled during active disease.

V usage is TRBV9 and J usage is TRBJ1-2, with a tentative D call TRBD1 (6 bases). V was cut by 1 base and J by 4 bases, with 14 bases left in between. Looked up from germline, CDR1 is SGDLS and CDR2 is YYNGEE. The CDR3 is 15 amino acids. Written as DNA, the CDR3 is TGTGCCAGCAGCGTAACCGGACAGAGTACCTATGGCTACACCTTC. This gives the protein CASSVTGQSTYGYTF.

The chain uses TRBV3-1 (or the pseudogene TRBV3-2) and TRBJ2-7; 13 bases map to TRBD2. V lost 5 bases to trimming and J lost 7 bases; unmatched junction nucleotides: 5. This CDR3 has 14 residues. Germline V gives CDR1 LGHDT, CDR2 YNNKEL (reference sequence). CDR3 protein: CASSFRTSGGEQYF. The CDR3 DNA sequence: TGTGCCAGCAGCTTCCGGACTAGCGGGGGTGAGCAGTACTTC.

The chain links TRBV9 to TRBJ2-3, with a tentative D call TRBD2 (9 bases). V was clipped by 4 bases and J by 8 bases, with 17 bases between them. The CDR3 is 14 residues long. Germline CDR1 SGDLS, CDR2 YYNGEE. Here the CDR3 reads CASSHSGGQVTQYF. The DNA for the CDR3 is TGTGCCAGCAGCCATAGCGGGGGACAGGTTACGCAGTATTTT.

V gene TRBV2 combines with J gene TRBJ2-7, with 7 bases identical to TRBD2. Germline-derived CDR1 and CDR2 are SNHLY and FYNNEI. V gave up 8 bases and J gave up 3 bases; unmatched junction bases: 4. The CDR3 totals 12 residues. CDR3 loop: CASGDYVYEQYF. In nucleotides, the CDR3 is TGTGCCAGCGGGGACTACGTCTACGAGCAGTACTTC.

The rearrangement uses TRBV11-3 and TRBJ2-2, with TRBD1 identical over 12 bases. The germline V gene encodes CDR1 SGHNT and CDR2 YENEEA. The CDR3 extends over 17 amino acids. V dropped 5 bases and J dropped 3; count of bases not matched to a gene: 7. The CDR3 bases are TGTGCCAGCAGCCCCGGTGGGGACAGGGGGCACACCGGGGAGCTGTTTTTT. It translates to CASSPGGDRGHTGELFF.

V usage is TRBV4-3 and J usage is TRBJ2-5, with 7 bases fitting TRBD1. This CDR3 comprises 15 residues. The trim removed 0 bases at V and 2 bases at J, leaving 3 bases unmatched. Germline loops: CDR1 LGHNA, CDR2 YSLEER. The CDR3 DNA reads as TGCGCCAGCAGCCAAGATCTACAGGGGCAAGAGACCCAGTACTTC. It codes for CASSQDLQGQETQYF.

This rearrangement joins TRBV5-4 to TRBJ2-2; 10 bases fit TRBD1. With 6 bases clipped from V and 4 bases from J, the junction kept 3 bases outside the gene matches. The CDR3 consists of 14 residues. CDR1 and CDR2 from the germline V gene are SGHNT and YYREEE (reference sequence). CDR3 region: CASNRDRGTGELFF. CDR3 bases: TGTGCCAGCAACCGGGACAGGGGCACCGGGGAGCTGTTTTTT.

V and J are TRBV19 and TRBJ2-1; TRBD2 might be the D (7 bases). The CDR3 contains 16 residues. The V gene's germline CDR1 is LNHDA and CDR2 SQIVND (reference sequence). The germline V and J ends were trimmed by 7 bases and 0 bases, with 16 bases remaining between them. In nucleotides, the CDR3 is TGTGCCAGTAAAAGGAGGGGGGGGCTCTCCTACAATGAGCAGTTCTTC. It yields the protein CASKRRGGLSYNEQFF.

The genes are TRBV10-1 and TRBJ2-2, with TRBD2 identical over 7 bases. The CDR3 runs to 16 residues. The V segment lost 7 bases and the J segment 5 bases; nucleotides outside the gene matches: 13. Germline CDR1 is WNHNN and CDR2 is SYGVQD (reference sequence). The CDR3 spells CASKFVWEGKTGELFF. In DNA, the CDR3 is TGCGCCAGCAAGTTCGTCTGGGAGGGTAAGACCGGGGAGCTGTTTTTT.

The rearrangement joins TRBV11-2 to TRBJ1-6; D perhaps matches TRBD1 (5 bases). The V and J ends lost 3 bases and 3 bases respectively, with 12 bases between them. The CDR3 contains 16 residues. CDR1 SGHAT and CDR2 FQNNGV come from the germline V gene. CDR3 nucleotide sequence: TGTGCCAGCAGCTTGGGGCAGGGCGACTATAATTCACCCCTCCACTTT. Translating it yields CASSLGQGDYNSPLHF.

This sequence joins TRBV30 and TRBJ2-1, with D perhaps matching TRBD1 (6 bases). The CDR3 contains 14 residues. Trimming removed 0 bases at V and 9 bases at J, with 15 bases between. Per germline, CDR1 GTSNPN and CDR2 SVGIG (reference sequence). CDR3 nucleotides: TGTGCCTGGAGTGTCTCGACAGGTGCTGGTGAGCAGTTCTTC. This translates into CAWSVSTGAGEQFF. Complete variable domain (other parts from reference TRBV30 and TRBJ2-1): SQTIHQWPATLVQPVGSPLSLECTVEGTSNPNLYWYRQAAGRGLQLLFYSVGIGQISSEVPQNLSASRPQDRQFILSSKKLLLSDSGFYLCAWSVSTGAGEQFFGPGTRLTVL.

This chain joins TRBV28 and TRBJ1-2; no reliable D call. The CDR3 is 12 amino acids. Between the trimmed V and J ends, which lost 5 bases and 2 bases, there was a span of 6 bases. Germline V lookup: CDR1 MDHEN, CDR2 SYDVKM. This CDR3 reads CASSPPNYGYTF. The CDR3 coding sequence is TGTGCCAGCAGTCCCCCAAACTATGGCTACACCTTC.

CDR3 in amino acids: CASSEGWRGQPQHF. The DNA for the CDR3 is TGTGCCAGCAGTGAAGGATGGAGGGGCCAGCCCCAGCATTTT. The V call is TRBV6-1, the J call TRBJ1-5, with D possibly matching TRBD1 (5 bases). The germline V gene encodes CDR1 MNHNS and CDR2 SASEGT. V lost 1 base, J lost 7 bases, and 11 bases lay in between. The CDR3 is 14 amino acids.

The chain is built from TRBV27 and TRBJ1-6, with TRBD1 matching 7 bases. Per the germline V gene, CDR1 is MNHEY and CDR2 is SMNVEV (reference sequence). The CDR3 sequence is 16 residues long. Trimming took 5 bases from V and 9 from J; bases not matched to a gene: 13. Written as DNA, the CDR3 is TGTGCCAGCAGTCTGACCTCAGGGGGTCGGGGTTCACCCCTCCACTTT. This gives the protein CASSLTSGGRGSPLHF.

The CDR3 nucleotides are TGTGCCAGCAGCCGCCGGTTTAGGCTAGCGACCTACTCCTACAATGAGCAGTTCTTC. Its protein product is CASSRRFRLATYSYNEQFF. The chain recombines TRBV3-1 (or the pseudogene TRBV3-2) with TRBJ2-1; a weak D match, TRBD2 (6 bases). This CDR3 region has 19 residues. With 4 bases removed from V and 0 bases from J, the gap between germline ends came to 22 bases. CDR1 and CDR2 from the germline V gene are LGHDT and YNNKEL (reference sequence).

The genes are TRBV7-2 and TRBJ1-6; 8 positions match TRBD1. The CDR3 totals 13 residues. Germline V gene lookup returns CDR1 SGHTA and CDR2 FQGNSA. With 5 bases clipped from V and 12 bases from J, the junction kept 6 bases outside the gene matches. CDR3 nucleotide sequence: TGTGCCAGCAGCCAGGGACAGGCTTTACCCCTCCACTTT. This translates into CASSQGQALPLHF.

The chain employs TRBV9 and TRBJ2-7, with D perhaps matching TRBD2 (5 bases). Trimming took 2 bases from V and 3 from J, leaving 15 bases between them. CDR3 length: 15 amino acids. The germline CDR1 and CDR2 sequences are SGDLS and YYNGEE. The CDR3 is CASSVQEVPLYEQYF. CDR3 nucleotides: TGTGCCAGCAGCGTCCAGGAGGTGCCACTCTACGAGCAGTACTTC.

The chain is built from TRBV29-1 and TRBJ1-3; a possible D gene is TRBD1 (5 bases). This CDR3 has 14 amino acids. With 1 base removed from V and 4 bases from J, the gap between germline ends came to 11 bases. Looked up from germline, CDR1 is SQVTM and CDR2 is ANQGSEA. CDR3 sequence reads: CSVEVPGGGNTIYF. CDR3 sequence (DNA): TGCAGCGTTGAAGTCCCGGGGGGAGGAAACACCATATATTTT. The complete variable domain, with remaining parts taken from reference TRBV29-1 and TRBJ1-3, reads SAVISQKPSRDICQRGTSLTIQCQVDSQVTMMFWYRQQPGQSLTLIATANQGSEATYESGFVIDKFPISRPNLTFSTLTVSNMSPEDSSIYLCSVEVPGGGNTIYFGEGSWLTVV.

The V call is TRBV27, the J call TRBJ1-1; perhaps TRBD1 as D (5 bases). V lost 6 bases and J 0 bases, leaving 17 bases between the germline ends. The CDR3 length is 16 residues. Germline V gene lookup returns CDR1 MNHEY and CDR2 SMNVEV (reference sequence). The CDR3, as DNA: TGTGCCAGCAGATCCCCACTGACAGCCTTGAACACTGAAGCTTTCTTT. This translates into CASRSPLTALNTEAFF.

The chain employs TRBV5-1 and TRBJ1-4; D is ambiguous. The V end lost 5 bases, the J end lost 0 bases, and 11 bases lay between the germline ends. The CDR3 runs to 15 residues. Germline V gene lookup returns CDR1 SGHRS and CDR2 YFSETQ. CDR3 sequence reads: CASSGGSPTNEKLFF. The CDR3 region has the DNA TGCGCCAGCAGTGGAGGGAGCCCAACTAATGAAAAACTGTTTTTT.